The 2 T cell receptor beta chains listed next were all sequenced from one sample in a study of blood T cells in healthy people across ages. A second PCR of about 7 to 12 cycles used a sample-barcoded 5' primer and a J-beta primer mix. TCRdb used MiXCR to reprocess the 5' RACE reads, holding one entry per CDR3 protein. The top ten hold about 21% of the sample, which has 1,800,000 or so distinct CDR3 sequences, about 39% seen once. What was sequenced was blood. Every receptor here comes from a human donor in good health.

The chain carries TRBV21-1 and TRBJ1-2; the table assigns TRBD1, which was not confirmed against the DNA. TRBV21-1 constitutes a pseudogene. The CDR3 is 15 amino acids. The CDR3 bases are TGTGCCAGCAGCAAAGGGGAGGGACAGGGAAGTGGCTACACCTTC. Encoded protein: CASSKGEGQGSGYTF.

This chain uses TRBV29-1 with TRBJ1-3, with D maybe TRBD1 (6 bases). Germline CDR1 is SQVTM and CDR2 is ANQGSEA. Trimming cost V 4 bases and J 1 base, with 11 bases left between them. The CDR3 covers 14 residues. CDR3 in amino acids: CSVALGGSGNTIYF. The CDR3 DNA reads TGCAGCGTTGCTTTAGGGGGTTCTGGAAACACCATATATTTT. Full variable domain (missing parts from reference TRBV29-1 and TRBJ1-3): SAVISQKPSRDICQRGTSLTIQCQVDSQVTMMFWYRQQPGQSLTLIATANQGSEATYESGFVIDKFPISRPNLTFSTLTVSNMSPEDSSIYLCSVALGGSGNTIYFGEGSWLTVV.